The present TCR beta chain was sequenced within a study of TIL therapy for anti-PD-1-resistant metastatic lung cancer. Across the whole study: Tumors had a median PD-L1 proportion score of around 6%.

The CDR3 runs to 13 residues. V lost 6 bases to trimming and J lost 7 bases, with 15 bases between them. Germline V lookup: CDR1 LGHDT, CDR2 YNNKEL (reference sequence). This was the immunoSEQ v3 assay. Sequencing depth was some 2 million read pairs for survey level, roughly 5-6 million for deep. Sequencing was performed with immunoSEQ multiplex PCR; in TCRdb, only in-frame clones are kept and a portion is missing. The sample lists around 6,700 clones, roughly three fifths occurring once. Time point given: pre-treatment sample, taken before nivolumab and TIL therapy. The tumor samples were excised metastases, mostly pleural nodules or supraclavicular lymph nodes.

This receptor was identified in a person aged 25 to 85 with non-small cell lung cancer. Source: tumor tissue, taken at baseline. The V gene is TRBV3-1 (or the pseudogene TRBV3-2), the J gene TRBJ2-5, with D possibly matching TRBD1 (6 bases). CDR3 sequence (DNA): TGTGCCAGCAGACGCCGACAGGCCGGGACCCAGTACTTC. It yields the protein CASRRRQAGTQYF.